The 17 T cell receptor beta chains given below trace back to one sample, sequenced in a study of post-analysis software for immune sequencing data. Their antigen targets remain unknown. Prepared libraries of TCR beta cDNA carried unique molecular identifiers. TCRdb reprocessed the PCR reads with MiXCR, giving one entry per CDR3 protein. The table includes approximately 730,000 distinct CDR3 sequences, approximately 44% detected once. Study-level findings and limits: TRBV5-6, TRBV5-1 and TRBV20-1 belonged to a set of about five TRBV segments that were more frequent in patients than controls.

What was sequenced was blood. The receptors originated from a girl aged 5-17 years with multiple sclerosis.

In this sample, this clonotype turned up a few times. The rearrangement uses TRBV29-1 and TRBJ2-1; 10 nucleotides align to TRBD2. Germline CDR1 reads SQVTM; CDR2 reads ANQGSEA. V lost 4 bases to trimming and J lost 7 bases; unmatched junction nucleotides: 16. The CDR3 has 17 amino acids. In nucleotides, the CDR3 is TGCAGCGTTGTTCACCCACTAGCGGGAATCAGTTTAAATGAGCAGTTCTTC. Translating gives CSVVHPLAGISLNEQFF.

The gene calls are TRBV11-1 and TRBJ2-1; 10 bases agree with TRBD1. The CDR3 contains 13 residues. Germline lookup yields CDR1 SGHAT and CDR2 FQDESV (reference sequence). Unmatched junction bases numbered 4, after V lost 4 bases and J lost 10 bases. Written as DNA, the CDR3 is TGTGCCAGCAGCTACTTGACAGGGGGCGAGCAGTTCTTC. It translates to CASSYLTGGEQFF. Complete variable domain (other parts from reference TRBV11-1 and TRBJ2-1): EAEVAQSPRYKITEKSQAVAFWCDPISGHATLYWYRQILGQGPELLVQFQDESVVDDSQLPKDRFSAERLKGVDSTLKIQPAELGDSAMYLCASSYLTGGEQFFGPGTRLTVL.

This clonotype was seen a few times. Here the CDR3 DNA reads TGTGCCACCAGTGATCCTAGGACAGGGAGCACAGATACGCAGTATTTT. Translation: CATSDPRTGSTDTQYF. The chain is built from TRBV24-1 and TRBJ2-3, with TRBD1 matching 8 bases. This CDR3 contains 16 residues. After removal of 3 bases from V and 0 bases from J, the junction contained 4 bases not matched to a gene. CDR1 KGHDR and CDR2 SFDVKD come from the germline V gene.

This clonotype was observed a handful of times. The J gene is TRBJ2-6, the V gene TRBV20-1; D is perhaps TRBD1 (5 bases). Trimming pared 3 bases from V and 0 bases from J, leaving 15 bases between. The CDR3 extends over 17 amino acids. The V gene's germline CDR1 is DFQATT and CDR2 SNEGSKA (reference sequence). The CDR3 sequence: CSASPVDSHSGANVLTF. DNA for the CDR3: TGCAGTGCTAGTCCCGTCGACAGTCACTCTGGGGCCAACGTCCTGACTTTC.

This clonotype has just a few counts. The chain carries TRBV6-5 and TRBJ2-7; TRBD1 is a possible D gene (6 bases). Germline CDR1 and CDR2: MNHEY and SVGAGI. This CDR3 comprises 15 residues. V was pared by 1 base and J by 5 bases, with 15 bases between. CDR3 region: CASSYYAGVRNEQYF. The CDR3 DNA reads TGTGCCAGCAGTTACTACGCAGGGGTGAGGAACGAGCAGTACTTC.

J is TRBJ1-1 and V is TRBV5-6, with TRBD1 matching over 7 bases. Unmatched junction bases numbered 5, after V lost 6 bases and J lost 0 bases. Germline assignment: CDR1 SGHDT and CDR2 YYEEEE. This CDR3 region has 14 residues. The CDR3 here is CASTQGGLNTEAFF. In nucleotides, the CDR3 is TGTGCCAGCACCCAGGGGGGGTTGAACACTGAAGCTTTCTTT. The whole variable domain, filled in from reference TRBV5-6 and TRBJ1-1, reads DAGVTQSPTHLIKTRGQQVTLRCSPKSGHDTVSWYQQALGQGPQFIFQYYEEEERQRGNFPDRFSGHQFPNYSSELNVNALLLGDSALYLCASTQGGLNTEAFFGQGTRLTVV.

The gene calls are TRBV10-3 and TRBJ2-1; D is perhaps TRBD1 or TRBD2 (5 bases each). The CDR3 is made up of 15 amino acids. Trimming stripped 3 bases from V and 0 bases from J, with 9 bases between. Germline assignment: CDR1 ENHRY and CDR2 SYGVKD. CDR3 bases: TGTGCCATCAGTGATGCAGGGAGCTCCTACAATGAGCAGTTCTTC. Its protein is CAISDAGSSYNEQFF.

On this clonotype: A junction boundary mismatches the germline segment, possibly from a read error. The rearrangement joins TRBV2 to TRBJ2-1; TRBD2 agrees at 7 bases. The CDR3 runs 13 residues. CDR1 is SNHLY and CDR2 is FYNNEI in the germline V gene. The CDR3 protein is CASQGLINNEQFF. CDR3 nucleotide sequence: TGTGCCAGCCAGGGACTAATCAACAACGAGCAGTTCTTC. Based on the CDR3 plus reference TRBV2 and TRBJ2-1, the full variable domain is EPEVTQTPSHQVTQMGQEVILRCVPISNHLYFYWYRQILGQKVEFLVSFYNNEISEKSEIFDDQFSVERPDGSNFTLKIRSTKLEDSAMYFCASQGLINNEQFFGPGTRLTVL.

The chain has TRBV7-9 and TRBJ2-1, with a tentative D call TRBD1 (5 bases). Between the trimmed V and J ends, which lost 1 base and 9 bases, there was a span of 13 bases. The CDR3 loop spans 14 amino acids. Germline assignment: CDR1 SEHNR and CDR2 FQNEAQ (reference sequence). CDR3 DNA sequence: TGTGCCAGCAGCTTAGAGGGGCCAGACACTGAGCAGTTCTTC. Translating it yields CASSLEGPDTEQFF.

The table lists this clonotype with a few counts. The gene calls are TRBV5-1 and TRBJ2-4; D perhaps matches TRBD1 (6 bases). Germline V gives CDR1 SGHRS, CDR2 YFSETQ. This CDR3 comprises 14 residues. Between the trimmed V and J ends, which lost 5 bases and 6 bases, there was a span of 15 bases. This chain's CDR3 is CASRMTGQGNIQYF. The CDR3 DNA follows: TGCGCCAGCAGGATGACGGGACAAGGAAACATTCAGTACTTC.

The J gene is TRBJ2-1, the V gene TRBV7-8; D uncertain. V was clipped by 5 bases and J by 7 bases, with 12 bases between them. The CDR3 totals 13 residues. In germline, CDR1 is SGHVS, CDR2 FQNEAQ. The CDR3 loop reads CASSANSRNEQFF. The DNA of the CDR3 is TGTGCCAGCAGCGCAAATTCAAGGAATGAGCAGTTCTTC.

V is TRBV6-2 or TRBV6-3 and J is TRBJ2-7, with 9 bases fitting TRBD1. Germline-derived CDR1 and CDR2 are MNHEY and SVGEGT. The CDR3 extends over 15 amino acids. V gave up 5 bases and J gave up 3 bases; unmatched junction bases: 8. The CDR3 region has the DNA TGTGCCAGCAGTCAACCCGGGACAGGGTTCTACGAGCAGTACTTC. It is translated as CASSQPGTGFYEQYF.

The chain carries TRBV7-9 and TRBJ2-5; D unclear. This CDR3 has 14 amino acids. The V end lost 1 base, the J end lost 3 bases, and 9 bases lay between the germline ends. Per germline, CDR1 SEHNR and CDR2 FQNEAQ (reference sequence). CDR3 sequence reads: CASSLGESEETQYF. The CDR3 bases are TGTGCCAGCAGCTTAGGGGAATCCGAAGAGACCCAGTACTTC.

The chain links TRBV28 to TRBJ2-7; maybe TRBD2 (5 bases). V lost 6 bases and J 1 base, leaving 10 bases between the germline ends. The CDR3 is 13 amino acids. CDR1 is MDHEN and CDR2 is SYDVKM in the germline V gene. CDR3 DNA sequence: TGTGCCAGCAGGTCCCGGGATTCCTACGAGCAGTACTTC. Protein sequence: CASRSRDSYEQYF. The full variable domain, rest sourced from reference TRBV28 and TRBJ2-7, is DVKVTQSSRYLVKRTGEKVFLECVQDMDHENMFWYRQDPGLGLRLIYFSYDVKMKEKGDIPEGYSVSREKKERFSLILESASTNQTSMYLCASRSRDSYEQYFGPGTRLTVT.

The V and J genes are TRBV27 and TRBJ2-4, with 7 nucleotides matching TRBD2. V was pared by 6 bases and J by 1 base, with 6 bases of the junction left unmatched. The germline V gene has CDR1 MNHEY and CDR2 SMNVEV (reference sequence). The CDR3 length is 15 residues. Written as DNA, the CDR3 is TGTGCCAGCAGCCGAGGGACTACGGCCAAAAACATTCAGTACTTC. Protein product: CASSRGTTAKNIQYF.

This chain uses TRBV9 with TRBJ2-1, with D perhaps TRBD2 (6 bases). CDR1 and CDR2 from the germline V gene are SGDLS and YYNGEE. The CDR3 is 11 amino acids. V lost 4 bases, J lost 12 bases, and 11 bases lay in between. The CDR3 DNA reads TGTGCCAGCAGCTCGGGACTCGGGCAGTTCTTC. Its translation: CASSSGLGQFF.

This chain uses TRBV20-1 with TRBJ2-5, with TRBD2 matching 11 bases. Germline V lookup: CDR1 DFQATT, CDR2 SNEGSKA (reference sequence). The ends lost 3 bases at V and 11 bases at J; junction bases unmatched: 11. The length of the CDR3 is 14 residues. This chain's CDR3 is CSARRLAGPGEQYF. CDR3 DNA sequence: TGCAGTGCTAGGAGACTAGCGGGACCGGGAGAGCAGTACTTC.